This TCR beta chain was sequenced during a study of T cell responses to AZD1222 COVID-19 vaccine. At the level of the study: Second doses were pooled across both intervals (about 4 or about 12 weeks). Study-level findings and limits: Donors were chiefly white British, with a greater number of females, and clonal diversity was perhaps underestimated.

Generated by immunoSEQ multiplex PCR, the TCRdb table keeps only in-frame clones and is missing some. The sample records around 70,000 clones, 85% being singletons. This clone was seen more than once but under ten times. The antigen remains unidentified. The CDR3 loop spans 13 amino acids. Trimming removed 6 bases from V and 7 bases from J; junction bases left unmatched: 5. In germline, CDR1 is SNHLY, CDR2 FYNNEI. The sequence derives from an adult in good health. This chain uses TRBV2 with TRBJ1-2; 10 bases are shared with TRBD1. Sequenced here: peripheral blood, sampled on day 0 of AZD1222 vaccination. CDR3 DNA: TGTGCCAGCAGAGCGACAGGGGGCGTTGGCTACACCTTC. It specifies CASRATGGVGYTF.